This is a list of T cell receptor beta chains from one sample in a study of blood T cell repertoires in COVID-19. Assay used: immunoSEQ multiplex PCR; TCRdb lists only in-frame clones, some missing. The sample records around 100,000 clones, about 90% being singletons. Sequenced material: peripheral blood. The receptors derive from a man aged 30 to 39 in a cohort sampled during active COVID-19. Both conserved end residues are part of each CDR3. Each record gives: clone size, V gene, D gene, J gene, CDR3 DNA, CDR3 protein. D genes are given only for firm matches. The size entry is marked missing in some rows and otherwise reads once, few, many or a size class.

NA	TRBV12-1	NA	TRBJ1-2	TGTGCCAGCAGCCTGAGCTTTTATGGCTACACCTTC	CASSLSFYGYTF
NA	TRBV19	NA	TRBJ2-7	TGTGCCAGTAGTATGGGAGGACTCTACGAGCAGTACTTC	CASSMGGLYEQYF
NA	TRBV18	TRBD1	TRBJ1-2	TGTGCCAGCTCACCCAGTGCAGGGGGCGTTTATGGCTACACCTTC	CASSPSAGGVYGYTF
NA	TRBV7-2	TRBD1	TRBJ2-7	TGTGCCAGCAGCCTAGGACAGGTCCAATACGAGCAGTACTTC	CASSLGQVQYEQYF
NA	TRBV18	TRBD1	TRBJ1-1	TGTGCCAGCTCACCACCGCAGGGGGGAGGCACTGAAGCTTTCTTT	CASSPPQGGGTEAFF
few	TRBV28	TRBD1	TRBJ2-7	TGTGCCAGCACCCCCGTCGGGGACAGGGGTTACGAGCAGTACTTC	CASTPVGDRGYEQYF
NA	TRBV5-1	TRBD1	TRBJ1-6	TGCGCCAGCAGCTTGGCCGGGTCAGGGGGCGCCTCTAATTCACCCCTCCACTTT	CASSLAGSGGASNSPLHF
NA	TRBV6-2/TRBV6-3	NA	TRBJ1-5	TGTGCCAGCAGTGGAGGGCGGGGTAGCAATCAGCCCCAGCATTTT	CASSGGRGSNQPQHF
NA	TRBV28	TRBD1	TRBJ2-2	TGTGCCAGCAGGGGGACAGGGGTGACCGGGGAGCTGTTTTTT	CASRGTGVTGELFF
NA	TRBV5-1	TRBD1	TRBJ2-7	TGCGCCAGCAGCTTTCGAGGGGGCCTGAACGAGCAGTACTTC	CASSFRGGLNEQYF
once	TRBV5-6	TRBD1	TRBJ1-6	TGTGCCAGCAGGGTGACAGGGGGCGCAGCGAATTCACCCCTCCACTTT	CASRVTGGAANSPLHF
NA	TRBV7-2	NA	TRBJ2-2	TGTGCCAGCAGCCTATATGGGGGGTTAGTGAACACCGGGGAGCTGTTTTTT	CASSLYGGLVNTGELFF
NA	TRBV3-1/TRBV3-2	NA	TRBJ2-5	TGTGCCAGCAGTTTTGGCCGGGCGGGAGAGACCCAGTACTTC	CASSFGRAGETQYF